This TCR beta chain was sequenced in a study of patients and donors after allogeneic stem cell transplantation. A single record per CDR3 protein comes from TCRdb applying MiXCR to the RT-PCR reads. This repertoire shows about a million distinct CDR3 sequences, under 20% found once; its top ten account for about 6%. This clonotype was found many times. J gave up 6 bases and V 4 bases, and 7 bases lay outside the gene matches. The CDR3 runs 15 residues. This clonotype originated in a human donor who was either an allogeneic HSCT recipient or a stem cell or donor lymphocyte infusion donor (not recorded which). It is not recorded whose cells these are; they may come from a transplant donor. Sequencing was carried out using blood, either unsorted or a sorted T cell fraction (not recorded which). V and J are TRBV12-3 or TRBV12-4 and TRBJ2-1; 9 bases fit TRBD1. The CDR3, as DNA: TGTGCCAGCAGTTATAACAGGGGGCGGAGCAATGAGCAGTTCTTC. Translating gives CASSYNRGRSNEQFF.